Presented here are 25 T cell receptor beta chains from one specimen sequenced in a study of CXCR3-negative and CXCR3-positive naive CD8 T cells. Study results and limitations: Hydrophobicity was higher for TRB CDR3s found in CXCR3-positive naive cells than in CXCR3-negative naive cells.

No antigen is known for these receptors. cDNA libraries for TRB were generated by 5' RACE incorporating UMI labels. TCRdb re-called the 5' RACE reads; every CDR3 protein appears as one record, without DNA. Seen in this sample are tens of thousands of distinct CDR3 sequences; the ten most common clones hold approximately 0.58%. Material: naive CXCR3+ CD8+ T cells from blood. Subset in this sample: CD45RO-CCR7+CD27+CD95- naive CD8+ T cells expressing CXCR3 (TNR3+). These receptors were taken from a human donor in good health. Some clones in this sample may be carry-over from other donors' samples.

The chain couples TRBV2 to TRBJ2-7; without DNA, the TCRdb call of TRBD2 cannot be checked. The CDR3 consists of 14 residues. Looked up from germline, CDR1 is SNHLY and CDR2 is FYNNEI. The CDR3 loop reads CASTGLAGGDEQYF.

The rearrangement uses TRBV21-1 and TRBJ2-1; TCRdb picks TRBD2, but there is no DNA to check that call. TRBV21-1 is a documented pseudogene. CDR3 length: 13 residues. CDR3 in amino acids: CATGLAGRNEQFF.

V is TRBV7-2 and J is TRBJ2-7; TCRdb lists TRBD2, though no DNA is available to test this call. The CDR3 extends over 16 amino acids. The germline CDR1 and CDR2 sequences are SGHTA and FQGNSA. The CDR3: CASSFGGREGGYEQYF. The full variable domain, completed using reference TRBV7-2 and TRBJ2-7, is GAGVSQSPSNKVTEKGKDVELRCDPISGHTALYWYRQSLGQGLEFLIYFQGNSAPDKSGLPSDRFSAERTGGSVSTLTIQRTQQEDSAVYLCASSFGGREGGYEQYFGPGTRLTVT.

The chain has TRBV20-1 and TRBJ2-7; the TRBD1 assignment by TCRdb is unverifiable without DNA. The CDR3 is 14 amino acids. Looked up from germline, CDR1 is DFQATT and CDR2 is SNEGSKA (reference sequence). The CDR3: CSARDGTGGYEQYF.

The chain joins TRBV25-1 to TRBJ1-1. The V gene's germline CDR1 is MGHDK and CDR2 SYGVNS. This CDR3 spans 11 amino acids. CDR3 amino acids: CASHAGSEAFF.

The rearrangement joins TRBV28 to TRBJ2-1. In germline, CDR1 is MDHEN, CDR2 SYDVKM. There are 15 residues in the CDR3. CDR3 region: CASSGERLGYNEQFF.

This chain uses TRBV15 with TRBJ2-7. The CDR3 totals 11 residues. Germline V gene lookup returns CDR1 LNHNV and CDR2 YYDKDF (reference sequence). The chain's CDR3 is CATSTGYEQYF.

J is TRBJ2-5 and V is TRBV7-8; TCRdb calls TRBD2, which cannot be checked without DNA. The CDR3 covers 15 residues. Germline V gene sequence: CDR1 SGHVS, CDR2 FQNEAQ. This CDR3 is CASSGGGLGQETQYF. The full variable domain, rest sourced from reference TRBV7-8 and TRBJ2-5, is GAGVSQSPRYKVAKRGQDVALRCDPISGHVSLFWYQQALGQGPEFLTYFQNEAQLDKSGLPSDRFFAERPEGSVSTLKIQRTQQEDSAVYLCASSGGGLGQETQYFGPGTRLLVL.

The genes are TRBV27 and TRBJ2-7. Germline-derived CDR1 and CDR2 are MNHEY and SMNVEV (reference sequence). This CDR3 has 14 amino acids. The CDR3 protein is CASSLRGTSYEQYF.

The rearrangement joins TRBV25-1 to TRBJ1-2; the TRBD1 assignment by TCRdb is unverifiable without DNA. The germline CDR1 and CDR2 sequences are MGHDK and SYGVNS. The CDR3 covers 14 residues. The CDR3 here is CASSRGTPEHGYTF.

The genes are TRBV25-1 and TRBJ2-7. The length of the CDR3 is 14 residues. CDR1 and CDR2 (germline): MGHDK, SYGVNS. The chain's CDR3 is CASSDSSTSYEQYF.

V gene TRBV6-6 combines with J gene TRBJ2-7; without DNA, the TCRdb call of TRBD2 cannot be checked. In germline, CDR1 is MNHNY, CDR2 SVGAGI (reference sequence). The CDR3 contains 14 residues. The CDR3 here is CASSYDSGTYEQYF.

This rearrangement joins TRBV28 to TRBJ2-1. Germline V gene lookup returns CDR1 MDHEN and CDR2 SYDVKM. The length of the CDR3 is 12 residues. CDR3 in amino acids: CASSFSGGEQFF.

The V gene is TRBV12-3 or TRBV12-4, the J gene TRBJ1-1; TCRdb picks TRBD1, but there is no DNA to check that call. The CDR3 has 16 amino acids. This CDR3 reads CASNPRDGTMNTEAFF.

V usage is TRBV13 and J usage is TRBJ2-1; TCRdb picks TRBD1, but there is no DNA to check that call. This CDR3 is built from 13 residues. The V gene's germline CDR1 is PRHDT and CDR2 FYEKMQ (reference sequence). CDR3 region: CASSRGQPSEQFF.

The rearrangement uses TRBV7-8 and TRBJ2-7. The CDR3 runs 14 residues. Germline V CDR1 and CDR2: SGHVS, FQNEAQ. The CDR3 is CASNEQISSYEQYF.

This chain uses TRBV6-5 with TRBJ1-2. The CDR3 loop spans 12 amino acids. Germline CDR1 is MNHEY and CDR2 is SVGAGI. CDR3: CASSYVGYGYTF.

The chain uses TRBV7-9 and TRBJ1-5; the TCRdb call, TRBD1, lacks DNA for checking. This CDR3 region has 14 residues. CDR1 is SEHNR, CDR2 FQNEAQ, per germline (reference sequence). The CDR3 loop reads CASSGGQGNQPQHF.

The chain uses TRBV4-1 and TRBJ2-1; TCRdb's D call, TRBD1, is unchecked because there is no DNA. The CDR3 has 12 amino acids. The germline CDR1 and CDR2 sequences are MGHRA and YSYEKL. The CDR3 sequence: CASSQTGDEQFF.

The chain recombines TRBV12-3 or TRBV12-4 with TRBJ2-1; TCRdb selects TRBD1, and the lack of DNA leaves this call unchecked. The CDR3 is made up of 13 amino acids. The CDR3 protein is CASSPGQGYEQFF.

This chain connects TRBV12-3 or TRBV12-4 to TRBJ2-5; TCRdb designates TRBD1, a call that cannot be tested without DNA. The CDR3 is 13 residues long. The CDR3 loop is CASSLDRGETQYF.

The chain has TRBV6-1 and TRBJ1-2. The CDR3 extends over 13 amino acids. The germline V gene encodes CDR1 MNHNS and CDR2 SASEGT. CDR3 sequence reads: CASSDGHLNGYTF.

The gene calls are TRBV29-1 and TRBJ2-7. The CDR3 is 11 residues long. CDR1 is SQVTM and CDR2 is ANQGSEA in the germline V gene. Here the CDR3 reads CSVEIRYEQYF.

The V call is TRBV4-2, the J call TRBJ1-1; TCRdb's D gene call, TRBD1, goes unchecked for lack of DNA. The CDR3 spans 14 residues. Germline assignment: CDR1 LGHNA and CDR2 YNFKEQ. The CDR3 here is CASSQEQGRTEAFF.

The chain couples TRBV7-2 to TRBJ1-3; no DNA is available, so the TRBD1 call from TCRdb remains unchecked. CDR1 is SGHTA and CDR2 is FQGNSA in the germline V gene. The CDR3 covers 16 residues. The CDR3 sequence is CASSFMPGSGENTIYF.